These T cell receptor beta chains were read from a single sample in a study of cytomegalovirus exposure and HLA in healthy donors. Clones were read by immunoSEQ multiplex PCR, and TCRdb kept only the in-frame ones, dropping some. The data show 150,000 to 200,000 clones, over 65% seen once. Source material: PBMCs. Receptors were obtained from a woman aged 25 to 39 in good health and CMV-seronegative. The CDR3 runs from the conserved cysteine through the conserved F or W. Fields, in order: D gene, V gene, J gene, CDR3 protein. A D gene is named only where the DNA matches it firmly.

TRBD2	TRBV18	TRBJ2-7	CASSPTSGRNYEQYF
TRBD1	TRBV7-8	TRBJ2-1	CASRRPLRDRGNEQFF
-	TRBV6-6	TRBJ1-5	CASSFLGGGQPQHF
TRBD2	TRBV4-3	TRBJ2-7	CASSQGVGGGRHEQYF
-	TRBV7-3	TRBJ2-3	CASSPGGRGTQYF
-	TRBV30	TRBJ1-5	CAWSGQSLSSQHF
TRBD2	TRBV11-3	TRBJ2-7	CASSLVSSGAGEQYF
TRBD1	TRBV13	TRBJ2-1	CASSRDRGDNEQFF
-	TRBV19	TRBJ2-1	CASSQGNNEQFF
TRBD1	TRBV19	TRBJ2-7	CASSRNRGASYEQYF
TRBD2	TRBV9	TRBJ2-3	CASSVGGTSGDTQYF
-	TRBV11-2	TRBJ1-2	CASSLTNHGYTF
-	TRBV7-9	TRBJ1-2	CASSLFRGEGYGYTF
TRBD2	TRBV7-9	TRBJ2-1	CASSSSGTYNEQFF
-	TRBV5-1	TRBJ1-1	CASSPRGAWNTEAFF
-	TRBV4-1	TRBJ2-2	CASSHRDTGELFF
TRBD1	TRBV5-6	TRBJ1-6	CASSPRQGSSYNSPLHF
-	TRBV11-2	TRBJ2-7	CASSLEPGSIEQYF
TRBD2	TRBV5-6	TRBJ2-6	CASRRRGAGGANVLTF
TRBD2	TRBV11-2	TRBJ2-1	CASSFRASGSSNEQFF
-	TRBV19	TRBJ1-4	CASSFQAATNEKLFF
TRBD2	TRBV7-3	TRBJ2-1	CASSGSGASYNEQFF
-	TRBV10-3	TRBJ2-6	CAISPGEGGKRKAGANVLTF
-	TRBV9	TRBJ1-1	CASSVDVRGRFEAFF
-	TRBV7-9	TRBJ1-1	CASSSRGQTEAFF
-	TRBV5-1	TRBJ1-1	CASSPSPGFSIEAFF
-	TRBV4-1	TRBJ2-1	CASSQVLSGPRGEQFF
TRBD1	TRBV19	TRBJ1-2	CASSRQGASYGYTF
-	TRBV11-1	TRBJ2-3	CASSLGGPTDTQYF
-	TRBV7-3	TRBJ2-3	CASSPRGGTAKDTQYF
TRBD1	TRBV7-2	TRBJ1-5	CASSSRQGSVEPQHF
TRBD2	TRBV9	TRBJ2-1	CASSANQLAYNEQFF
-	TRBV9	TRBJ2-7	CASSFRTGYEQYF
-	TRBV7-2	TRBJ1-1	CASSLAGGRAAFF
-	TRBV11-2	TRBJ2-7	CASSLGQGGYEQYF
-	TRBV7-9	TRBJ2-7	CSSSRGSYEQYF
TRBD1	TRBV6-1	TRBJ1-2	CASSERDRQGYGYTF